This TCR beta chain was captured in a study of blood T cells in healthy people across ages. Through a sample-barcoded 5' primer and a J-beta primer mix, a second PCR was run for 7 to 11 cycles. All samples gave at least 2.5 million CDR3-containing paired-end reads. A single record per CDR3 protein comes from TCRdb applying MiXCR to the 5' RACE reads. The sample gives 540,000 or so distinct CDR3 sequences, approximately 30% of which show up once; around 20% is in the top ten. The CDR3 covers 16 residues. V was shortened by 0 bases and J by 5 bases, with 16 bases between the two germline ends. CDR1 and CDR2 from the germline V gene are LGHDT and YNNKEL (reference sequence). This clonotype was counted ten times or more.

Sequenced sample: blood. The V and J genes are TRBV3-1 and TRBJ1-2, with D possibly TRBD1 on 5 matching bases. The receptor was isolated from a woman in her 70s in good health. The CDR3 protein is CASSQEGDLLSYGYTF. The CDR3 DNA reads TGTGCCAGCAGCCAAGAGGGGGACCTTTTATCGTATGGCTACACCTTC.